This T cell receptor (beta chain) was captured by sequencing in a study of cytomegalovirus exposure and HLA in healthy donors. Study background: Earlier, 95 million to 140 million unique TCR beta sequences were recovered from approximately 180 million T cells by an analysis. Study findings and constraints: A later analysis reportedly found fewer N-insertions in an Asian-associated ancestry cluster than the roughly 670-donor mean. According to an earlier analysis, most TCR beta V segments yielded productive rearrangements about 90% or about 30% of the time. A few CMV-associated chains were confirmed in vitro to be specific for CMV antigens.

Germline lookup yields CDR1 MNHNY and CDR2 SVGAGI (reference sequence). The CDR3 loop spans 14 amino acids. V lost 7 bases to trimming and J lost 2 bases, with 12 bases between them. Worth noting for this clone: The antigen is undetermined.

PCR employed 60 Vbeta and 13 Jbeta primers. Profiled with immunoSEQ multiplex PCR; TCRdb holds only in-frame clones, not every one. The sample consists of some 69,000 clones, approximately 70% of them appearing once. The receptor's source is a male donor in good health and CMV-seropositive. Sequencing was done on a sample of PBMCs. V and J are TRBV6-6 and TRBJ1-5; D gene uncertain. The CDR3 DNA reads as TGTGCCAGCACCTCACGGTCGGGCAATCAGCCCCAGCATTTT. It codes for CASTSRSGNQPQHF.